A single sample is the source of the 26 T cell receptor beta chains below, sequenced in a study of cytomegalovirus exposure and HLA in healthy donors. PCR was performed using 60 Vbeta and 13 Jbeta primers. Generated by immunoSEQ multiplex PCR, the TCRdb table keeps only in-frame clones and is missing some. The repertoire holds almost 200,000 clones, 75% to 85% seen once, with more than 0.35% in the top ten. Source material: PBMCs. The receptors come from a male donor in good health and CMV-seropositive.

The V gene is TRBV6-5, the J gene TRBJ2-2; TRBD2 agrees at 8 bases. Germline V gene sequence: CDR1 MNHEY, CDR2 SVGAGI. The V and J ends lost 6 bases and 7 bases, in that order; junction bases with no gene match: 10. This CDR3 region has 15 residues. CDR3 coding DNA: TGTGCCAGCAGCCAACTTAGCGGGGTCGGCGGGGAGCTGTTTTTT. Translating gives CASSQLSGVGGELFF.

The chain carries TRBV11-2 and TRBJ2-5; TRBD2 matches at 8 bases. V was clipped by 3 bases and J by 4 bases; unmatched bases: 7. This CDR3 spans 15 amino acids. Germline assignment: CDR1 SGHAT and CDR2 FQNNGV. The CDR3 region is CASSFTGGRVETQYF. The CDR3 DNA sequence: TGTGCCAGCAGCTTCACGGGGGGGCGGGTAGAGACCCAGTACTTC.

J is TRBJ2-1 and V is TRBV5-4; 8 positions agree with TRBD1. The CDR3 extends over 17 amino acids. Trimming removed 4 bases from V and 10 bases from J; junction bases left unmatched: 19. Germline lookup yields CDR1 SGHNT and CDR2 YYREEE (reference sequence). The CDR3 region is CASSQATGAPRREEQFF. For the CDR3, the DNA is TGTGCCAGCAGCCAGGCGACAGGGGCCCCGCGAAGAGAGGAGCAGTTCTTC. Full variable domain (remainder filled in from reference TRBV5-4 and TRBJ2-1): ETGVTQSPTHLIKTRGQQVTLRCSSQSGHNTVSWYQQALGQGPQFIFQYYREEENGRGNFPPRFSGLQFPNYSSELNVNALELDDSALYLCASSQATGAPRREEQFFGPGTRLTVL.

This clone was found a few times. The V gene is TRBV30, the J gene TRBJ2-5; no firm D call. The last part of the DNA fits TRBJ2-7 better; the J call may be wrong. Germline V lookup: CDR1 GTSNPN, CDR2 SVGIG (reference sequence). The CDR3 loop spans 11 amino acids. The CDR3, as DNA: TGTGCCTGGAGTGGAACCTACGAGCAGTACTTC. Protein sequence: CAWSGTYEQYF.

V gene TRBV5-1 combines with J gene TRBJ1-2; the D gene is possibly TRBD1 (6 bases). Trimming removed 1 base at V and 8 bases at J, with 12 bases between. The CDR3 runs to 13 residues. Germline lookup yields CDR1 SGHRS and CDR2 YFSETQ. The CDR3, as DNA: TGCGCCAGCAGCTTGACAGGGACGGGCGGCTACACCTTC. Translated, it gives CASSLTGTGGYTF.

This clone was seen once. DNA for the CDR3: TGTGCCAGCAGCTTATCCCGACAGGACTTTAATGAAAAACTGTTTTTT. Amino acids: CASSLSRQDFNEKLFF. The chain combines TRBV7-9 with TRBJ1-4, with a tentative D call TRBD1 (6 bases). With 2 bases removed from V and 4 bases from J, the gap between germline ends came to 14 bases. Germline assignment: CDR1 SEHNR and CDR2 FQNEAQ (reference sequence). CDR3 length equals 16 residues. Complete variable domain (other parts from reference TRBV7-9 and TRBJ1-4): DTGVSQNPRHKITKRGQNVTFRCDPISEHNRLYWYRQTLGQGPEFLTYFQNEAQLEKSRLLSDRFSAERPKGSFSTLEIQRTEQGDSAMYLCASSLSRQDFNEKLFFGSGTQLSVL.

J is TRBJ2-5 and V is TRBV5-1; maybe TRBD1 (6 bases). This CDR3 is 14 amino acids long. V was pared by 3 bases and J by 1 base, with 10 bases between. Per germline, CDR1 SGHRS and CDR2 YFSETQ. In nucleotides, the CDR3 is TGCGCCAGCAGCTCTGGACAGCTCCAAGAGACCCAGTACTTC. Encoded protein: CASSSGQLQETQYF.

The chain joins TRBV6-6 to TRBJ2-5; D might be TRBD2 (6 bases). Germline V gene lookup returns CDR1 MNHNY and CDR2 SVGAGI (reference sequence). Deletions cut 8 bases from V and 5 bases from J, with 15 bases between. This CDR3 is built from 13 residues. The CDR3 reads CASRLVRLETQYF. The DNA of the CDR3 is TGTGCCAGCCGACTAGTAAGGTTGGAGACCCAGTACTTC.

This chain connects TRBV7-9 to TRBJ2-7, with 10 positions matching TRBD1. V was clipped by 3 bases and J by 6 bases; unmatched bases: 5. The CDR3 runs to 14 residues. Germline CDR1 SEHNR, CDR2 FQNEAQ (reference sequence). Here the CDR3 DNA reads TGTGCCAGCAGCTTCCCGGGACAGGGGCTCGAGCAGTACTTC. Its translation: CASSFPGQGLEQYF.

This rearrangement joins TRBV9 to TRBJ2-2, with 10 nucleotides matching TRBD2. Germline values: CDR1 SGDLS, CDR2 YYNGEE. Trimming cost V 3 bases and J 0 bases; bases outside gene matches: 5. The CDR3 totals 17 residues. Written as DNA, the CDR3 is TGTGCCAGCAGCGATACTAGCGGGGCCACGAACACCGGGGAGCTGTTTTTT. Translating it yields CASSDTSGATNTGELFF.

CDR3 residues: CSASSTGELFF. The CDR3, as DNA: TGCAGTGCTAGCAGCACCGGGGAGCTGTTTTTT. J is TRBJ2-2 and V is TRBV20-1; D unclear. The CDR3 is 11 amino acids. Germline CDR1 is DFQATT and CDR2 is SNEGSKA (reference sequence). Trimming took 3 bases from V and 4 from J, leaving 3 bases between them.

The chain couples TRBV15 to TRBJ1-4; no clear D. Germline V gene data show CDR1 as LNHNV and CDR2 as YYDKDF (reference sequence). The V end lost 3 bases, the J end lost 0 bases, and 14 bases lay between the germline ends. The CDR3 is 17 amino acids. The CDR3 loop reads CATSSLEGSPTNEKLFF. In nucleotides, the CDR3 is TGTGCCACCAGCAGCCTCGAGGGCAGCCCAACTAATGAAAAACTGTTTTTT.

This clone was found once. This chain connects TRBV25-1 to TRBJ2-4; 12 nucleotides line up with TRBD2. CDR1 and CDR2 (germline): MGHDK, SYGVNS. This CDR3 is 18 amino acids long. J was trimmed by 0 bases and V by 6 bases; bases with no gene match: 9. This CDR3 reads CASSPSGRGDLAKNIQYF. The CDR3 DNA follows: TGTGCCAGCAGCCCTAGCGGGAGGGGGGACCTAGCCAAAAACATTCAGTACTTC.

The rearrangement uses TRBV7-9 and TRBJ2-3; tentatively, D is TRBD1 (6 bases). Trimming shortened V by 1 base and J by 4 bases, and 12 bases separated the two germline ends. The CDR3 totals 15 residues. Germline assignment: CDR1 SEHNR and CDR2 FQNEAQ (reference sequence). The CDR3 DNA is TGTGCCAGCAGCTTAGAAGCAGGGGCGGCAGATACGCAGTATTTT. Protein product: CASSLEAGAADTQYF.

Written as DNA, the CDR3 is TGCGCCAGCAGCCACGACAGGGAAAAACTGTTTTTT. Translated, it gives CASSHDREKLFF. The chain joins TRBV5-1 to TRBJ1-4; weak D call: TRBD1 (6 bases). The V gene lost 4 bases and the J gene lost 8 bases, with 9 bases spanning the gap. Germline lookup yields CDR1 SGHRS and CDR2 YFSETQ. This CDR3 region has 12 residues.

The genes are TRBV18 and TRBJ2-7, with 12 bases matching TRBD2. There are 17 residues in the CDR3. Germline-derived CDR1 and CDR2 are KGHSH and LQKENI. V shed 6 bases, J shed 4 bases, and the junction held 13 bases outside the gene matches. The CDR3 coding sequence is TGTGCCAGCTCTCGATATGTCACTAGCGGGAGGACATACGAGCAGTACTTC. Protein sequence: CASSRYVTSGRTYEQYF.

This chain uses TRBV29-1 with TRBJ1-2; no firm D call. Germline V gives CDR1 SQVTM, CDR2 ANQGSEA. The CDR3 is 9 residues long. V was trimmed by 7 bases and J by 8 bases, leaving 8 bases between them. In DNA form, the CDR3 reads TGCAGCGAAGACGGGGGCTACACCTTC. Protein product: CSEDGGYTF.

The chain employs TRBV2 and TRBJ1-2; possible D gene TRBD1, 6 bases. Germline loops: CDR1 SNHLY, CDR2 FYNNEI. The V end was cut by 7 bases, the J end by 5 bases, with 11 bases between. This CDR3 has 12 residues. The CDR3 is CASKRTVYGYTF. CDR3 nucleotide sequence: TGTGCCAGCAAGAGGACAGTATATGGCTACACCTTC. The full variable domain, its missing parts supplied by reference TRBV2 and TRBJ1-2, is EPEVTQTPSHQVTQMGQEVILRCVPISNHLYFYWYRQILGQKVEFLVSFYNNEISEKSEIFDDQFSVERPDGSNFTLKIRSTKLEDSAMYFCASKRTVYGYTFGSGTRLTVV.

A few counts support this clone. This chain joins TRBV19 and TRBJ1-2, with a tentative D call TRBD1 (5 bases). V was pared by 5 bases and J by 6 bases, with 16 bases between. The CDR3 is 14 residues long. CDR1 is LNHDA and CDR2 is SQIVND in the germline V gene (reference sequence). The CDR3: CASSLRGREDGYTF. The CDR3 DNA reads TGTGCCAGTAGTTTAAGGGGCCGCGAGGATGGCTACACCTTC.

The sample holds a few counts of this clone. V gene TRBV7-2 combines with J gene TRBJ2-2; TRBD2 matches 9 bases. This CDR3 is 15 amino acids long. Germline trimming cut 1 base from V and 7 bases from J; bases unmatched to any gene: 4. Germline V gene sequence: CDR1 SGHTA, CDR2 FQGNSA. CDR3 loop: CASSLGGGAFGELFF. The CDR3 region has the DNA TGTGCCAGCAGCTTAGGCGGGGGGGCTTTCGGGGAGCTGTTTTTT.

The rearrangement joins TRBV25-1 to TRBJ2-3; TRBD2 matches at 8 bases. The CDR3 totals 15 residues. The germline V gene has CDR1 MGHDK and CDR2 SYGVNS. The trim removed 5 bases at V and 2 bases at J, leaving 6 bases unmatched. CDR3 region: CASSSSGVYTDTQYF. The DNA for the CDR3 is TGTGCCAGCAGTAGTAGCGGGGTCTACACAGATACGCAGTATTTT.

The table lists this clone with a few counts. V gene TRBV9 combines with J gene TRBJ1-4; 8 nucleotides agree with TRBD1. The V and J ends lost 0 bases and 5 bases, in that order; junction bases with no gene match: 3. The CDR3 contains 15 residues. Germline values: CDR1 SGDLS, CDR2 YYNGEE. The CDR3 spells CASSVAGTGNEKLFF. The DNA of the CDR3 is TGTGCCAGCAGCGTAGCAGGGACAGGCAATGAAAAACTGTTTTTT.

This chain joins TRBV6-5 and TRBJ2-1, with 10 positions matching TRBD2. Germline V gene lookup returns CDR1 MNHEY and CDR2 SVGAGI. J gave up 13 bases and V 6 bases, and 9 bases lay outside the gene matches. CDR3 size: 13 residues. The DNA for the CDR3 is TGTGCCAGCAGCGTGCTAGCGGGAGTTGTCCAGTTCTTC. As protein: CASSVLAGVVQFF.

For this clone: At one boundary the junction diverges from the germline segment, which might be a read error. In nucleotides, the CDR3 is TGTGCCAGCAGCGAGCGGGCCGGGATGGGCGTGAACTTC. Translated, it gives CASSERAGMGVNF. V gene TRBV7-6 combines with J gene TRBJ2-7; tentative D call: TRBD2 (6 bases). Germline loops: CDR1 SGHVS, CDR2 FNYEAQ. The CDR3 is 13 residues long.

The chain has TRBV2 and TRBJ1-4, with D unresolved. V lost 7 bases, J lost 0 bases, and 18 bases lay in between. CDR3 length equals 17 residues. CDR1 is SNHLY, CDR2 FYNNEI, per germline. CDR3 sequence: CASTNLFTPTTNEKLFF. The CDR3 region has the DNA TGTGCCAGCACCAATCTTTTCACTCCCACAACTAATGAAAAACTGTTTTTT.

V and J are TRBV6-4 and TRBJ1-1; possible D gene TRBD1, 5 bases. With 7 bases removed from V and 1 base from J, the gap between germline ends came to 13 bases. CDR1 is MRHNA, CDR2 SNTAGT, per germline. This CDR3 is built from 14 residues. In DNA, the CDR3 is TGTGCCAGCAAAACTGACAGCTGGAACACTGAAGCTTTCTTT. Protein: CASKTDSWNTEAFF.